Shown below are 29 T cell receptor beta chains from a single sample sequenced in a study of T cell responses to AZD1222 COVID-19 vaccine. Here immunoSEQ multiplex PCR was the method, and the copy in TCRdb shows in-frame clones only, minus some. The sample comprises some 83,000 clones, 90% of which are singletons, and roughly 5.6% rests with the top ten. The source material was peripheral blood, sampled on day 0 of AZD1222 vaccination. The receptor source for this set is an adult in good health.

This CDR3 reads CASSLDRLAEAFF. The DNA for the CDR3 is TGCGCCAGCAGCTTGGACAGGCTCGCTGAAGCTTTCTTT. This chain uses TRBV5-1 with TRBJ1-1; tentative D call: TRBD1 (5 bases). CDR1 is SGHRS, CDR2 YFSETQ, per germline. The CDR3 length is 13 residues. V was shortened by 0 bases and J by 6 bases, with 9 bases between the two germline ends.

The chain employs TRBV4-1 and TRBJ1-1; 7 positions agree with TRBD1. The CDR3 is made up of 18 amino acids. Germline V gene lookup returns CDR1 MGHRA and CDR2 YSYEKL. V lost 2 bases to trimming and J lost 0 bases; unmatched junction nucleotides: 12. CDR3 sequence reads: CASSQSITGVYLNTEAFF. The DNA for the CDR3 is TGCGCCAGCAGCCAATCGATAACAGGGGTCTATCTGAACACTGAAGCTTTCTTT.

CDR3: CASSEYKVPWAYNEQFF. The CDR3 coding sequence is TGTGCCAGCAGTGAATATAAGGTACCCTGGGCCTACAATGAGCAGTTCTTC. The rearrangement links TRBV25-1 to TRBJ2-1; no definite D call. V dropped 0 bases and J dropped 2 bases, with 14 bases sitting between them. This CDR3 has 17 amino acids. Germline-derived CDR1 and CDR2 are MGHDK and SYGVNS.

This clone has a single count. CDR3 nucleotide sequence: TGTGCCAGCAGTGAAGCGGGGAGCTCTGGGGCCAACGTCCTGACTTTC. It codes for CASSEAGSSGANVLTF. The chain employs TRBV6-4 and TRBJ2-6; 7 bases map to TRBD2. V gave up 3 bases and J gave up 0 bases; unmatched junction bases: 2. The CDR3 loop spans 16 amino acids. Germline values: CDR1 MRHNA, CDR2 SNTAGT.

This clone was recorded only once. CDR3 residues: CASSKGLRFDEQYF. The CDR3 DNA reads TGTGCCAGCAGCAAGGGACTGAGATTCGACGAGCAGTACTTC. J is TRBJ2-7 and V is TRBV4-2, with D tentatively TRBD2 (6 bases). The CDR3 totals 14 residues. Germline V CDR1 and CDR2: LGHNA, YNFKEQ. V lost 5 bases, J lost 5 bases, and 16 bases lay in between.

The chain uses TRBV5-6 and TRBJ2-7; 10 bases fit TRBD1. Germline trimming cut 2 bases from V and 4 bases from J; bases unmatched to any gene: 3. Germline assignment: CDR1 SGHDT and CDR2 YYEEEE. The CDR3 has 14 amino acids. CDR3 nucleotide sequence: TGTGCCAGCAGCTTTGCGGGACAGGGGTACGAGCAGTACTTC. This sequence encodes CASSFAGQGYEQYF.

This chain links TRBV6-2 or TRBV6-3 with TRBJ2-7; 10 positions agree with TRBD1. Germline V gene sequence: CDR1 MNHEY, CDR2 SVGEGT. The CDR3 is made up of 15 amino acids. With 2 bases clipped from V and 4 bases from J, the junction kept 5 bases outside the gene matches. CDR3 bases: TGTGCCAGCAGTTACCCCGGGACAGGGGAATACGAGCAGTACTTC. Its translation is CASSYPGTGEYEQYF.

V and J are TRBV30 and TRBJ2-7, with D possibly being TRBD1 or TRBD2 (5 bases each). The V end lost 4 bases, the J end lost 7 bases, and 23 bases lay between the germline ends. This CDR3 has 15 residues. The germline V gene has CDR1 GTSNPN and CDR2 SVGIG (reference sequence). The CDR3 reads CAWKEGDLILREQYF. The CDR3 DNA is TGTGCCTGGAAAGAAGGGGACCTTATCCTGCGGGAGCAGTACTTC.

The chain has TRBV9 and TRBJ1-1, with a tentative D call TRBD1 (6 bases). The CDR3 is made up of 16 amino acids. Germline V gene lookup returns CDR1 SGDLS and CDR2 YYNGEE. V lost 3 bases and J 4 bases, leaving 19 bases between the germline ends. CDR3 nucleotides: TGTGCCAGCAGCGCCACAGGGTTTCCCGTGAGCACTGAAGCTTTCTTT. Translating it yields CASSATGFPVSTEAFF.

CDR3 loop: CASSQDAGGAYEQYF. CDR3 nucleotides: TGTGCCAGCAGCCAAGATGCGGGGGGGGCGTACGAGCAGTACTTC. The rearrangement joins TRBV4-2 to TRBJ2-7; 9 bases match TRBD2. CDR3 length equals 15 residues. Trimming cost V 0 bases and J 4 bases; bases outside gene matches: 4. Germline CDR1 and CDR2: LGHNA and YNFKEQ.

This chain links TRBV6-5 with TRBJ1-1; D is undetermined. This CDR3 has 15 amino acids. Germline CDR1 reads MNHEY; CDR2 reads SVGAGI. V was clipped by 7 bases and J by 3 bases, with 18 bases between them. As DNA, the CDR3 is TGTGCCAGCACCACTACGAAGGGCTCGCACACTGAAGCTTTCTTT. This encodes CASTTTKGSHTEAFF.

This clone has more than one count but fewer than ten. V gene TRBV27 combines with J gene TRBJ2-7; D gene unclear. The CDR3 is made up of 14 amino acids. Trimming pared 10 bases from V and 4 bases from J, leaving 20 bases between. The V gene's germline CDR1 is MNHEY and CDR2 SMNVEV (reference sequence). The CDR3 bases are TGTGCCACCCATTCGGGCGGAGCCCGTTACGAGCAGTACTTC. Encoded protein: CATHSGGARYEQYF.

The V call is TRBV19, the J call TRBJ1-2; no reliable D call. The CDR3 spans 16 residues. Germline V gene sequence: CDR1 LNHDA, CDR2 SQIVND (reference sequence). The V and J ends lost 3 bases and 7 bases respectively, with 21 bases between them. Written as DNA, the CDR3 is TGTGCCAGTAGTATCGAAGGTTCCAGGACCTTCGGTGGCTACACCTTC. It codes for CASSIEGSRTFGGYTF.

The rearrangement uses TRBV6-5 and TRBJ1-1; a weak D match, TRBD1 (5 bases). The length of the CDR3 is 14 residues. Per germline, CDR1 MNHEY and CDR2 SVGAGI. Trimming removed 2 bases at V and 1 base at J, with 8 bases between. This chain's CDR3 is CASSYGGTNTEAFF. The CDR3 DNA follows: TGTGCCAGCAGTTACGGGGGGACGAACACTGAAGCTTTCTTT.

This chain uses TRBV19 with TRBJ2-1; D possibly corresponds to TRBD2 (7 bases). Germline values: CDR1 LNHDA, CDR2 SQIVND (reference sequence). The ends were cut back, 5 bases at V and 8 bases at J, with 16 bases in the middle. There are 14 residues in the CDR3. The CDR3 nucleotides are TGTGCCAGTAGTCCCTTGGGGGGGGCCGATGAGCAGTTCTTC. Its protein product is CASSPLGGADEQFF.

DNA of the CDR3: TGTGCCTGGAGTGTATGGGGTGCAACCGATACGCAGTATTTT. It encodes CAWSVWGATDTQYF. The J gene is TRBJ2-3, the V gene TRBV30; D remains unclear. CDR1 and CDR2 from the germline V gene are GTSNPN and SVGIG (reference sequence). V lost 0 bases to trimming and J lost 6 bases, with 13 bases between them. This CDR3 is 14 amino acids long.

This clone has just a few counts. V usage is TRBV9 and J usage is TRBJ1-2, with D uncertain. Trimming cost V 0 bases and J 6 bases, with 12 bases left between them. The CDR3 spans 14 residues. Germline values: CDR1 SGDLS, CDR2 YYNGEE. The CDR3 DNA reads as TGTGCCAGCAGCGTAGAGTGGACGACGAATGGCTACACCTTC. It yields the protein CASSVEWTTNGYTF.

The rearrangement uses TRBV11-2 and TRBJ1-1; unclear D gene. V was pared by 4 bases and J by 3 bases, with 9 bases between. Per the germline V gene, CDR1 is SGHAT and CDR2 is FQNNGV. The CDR3 is 13 residues long. Written as DNA, the CDR3 is TGTGCCAGCAGCTCAATTCGGGACACTGAAGCTTTCTTT. As protein: CASSSIRDTEAFF.

The chain combines TRBV25-1 with TRBJ1-6; the D is unclear. The germline gives CDR1 MGHDK, CDR2 SYGVNS. This CDR3 spans 14 amino acids. Trimming shortened V by 0 bases and J by 10 bases, and 10 bases separated the two germline ends. The CDR3 sequence is CASSEYVGKSPLHF. In DNA form, the CDR3 reads TGTGCCAGCAGTGAATATGTGGGGAAATCACCCCTCCACTTT.

The gene calls are TRBV6-5 and TRBJ1-6; D uncertain. In germline, CDR1 is MNHEY, CDR2 SVGAGI. Trimming left V 4 bases short and J 5 bases short, with 3 bases between. The CDR3 has 12 amino acids. CDR3 sequence (DNA): TGTGCCAGCAGTTTAGATAATTCACCCCTCCACTTT. Translated: CASSLDNSPLHF.

The chain has TRBV7-9 and TRBJ1-1; D unresolved. The germline gives CDR1 SEHNR, CDR2 FQNEAQ (reference sequence). This CDR3 is 13 amino acids long. V lost 5 bases and J lost 2, with 9 bases in between. The CDR3 protein is CASSTHLNTEAFF. CDR3 DNA sequence: TGTGCCAGCAGCACACACCTAAACACTGAAGCTTTCTTT.

This chain joins TRBV27 and TRBJ1-1; TRBD1 is a possible D gene (6 bases). The germline V gene has CDR1 MNHEY and CDR2 SMNVEV (reference sequence). Trimming cost V 7 bases and J 0 bases, with 12 bases left between them. This CDR3 has 14 residues. CDR3 DNA: TGTGCCAGCATGGGCAGGGGAGTGAACACTGAAGCTTTCTTT. Its translation is CASMGRGVNTEAFF.

The rearrangement links TRBV7-3 to TRBJ2-2; TRBD2 matches at 11 bases. J was trimmed by 7 bases and V by 2 bases; bases with no gene match: 12. CDR1 SGHTA and CDR2 FQGTGA come from the germline V gene. The CDR3 covers 18 residues. The CDR3 DNA follows: TGTGCCAGCAGCTTACCCCGTGATAGCGGGGGGGCCAACGGGGAGCTGTTTTTT. Amino acids: CASSLPRDSGGANGELFF.

This clone was seen a handful of times. The chain recombines TRBV7-2 with TRBJ1-1, with 7 bases fitting TRBD1. Germline V gene data show CDR1 as SGHTA and CDR2 as FQGNSA. The CDR3 covers 13 residues. V was clipped by 5 bases and J by 4 bases; unmatched bases: 4. DNA of the CDR3: TGTGCCAGCAGCCCAGGGGGAAGCACTGAAGCTTTCTTT. Residues: CASSPGGSTEAFF.

The chain has TRBV4-1 and TRBJ2-5, with 14 bases aligning to TRBD2. Germline lookup yields CDR1 MGHRA and CDR2 YSYEKL. There are 15 residues in the CDR3. V was pared by 6 bases and J by 5 bases, with 5 bases of the junction left unmatched. DNA of the CDR3: TGCGCCAGCAGGACTAGCGGGGGGGCTCTTGAGACCCAGTACTTC. It translates to CASRTSGGALETQYF.

The V call is TRBV7-9, the J call TRBJ1-4, with 8 bases fitting TRBD1. The CDR3 loop spans 14 amino acids. The ends lost 5 bases at V and 3 bases at J; junction bases unmatched: 2. CDR1 is SEHNR and CDR2 is FQNEAQ in the germline V gene (reference sequence). DNA for the CDR3: TGTGCCAGCAGCATGACAGGGGCTAATGAAAAACTGTTTTTT. It translates to CASSMTGANEKLFF.

The CDR3 coding sequence is TGTGCCAGCAGCTTGCTACAATGGAACACTGAAGCTTTCTTT. Its translation: CASSLLQWNTEAFF. This chain joins TRBV7-9 and TRBJ1-1; no clear D gene. Looked up from germline, CDR1 is SEHNR and CDR2 is FQNEAQ (reference sequence). V shed 3 bases and J shed 1 base, with 9 bases lying between them. The CDR3 sequence is 14 residues long.

The chain has TRBV7-9 and TRBJ1-1; TRBD1 matches 7 bases. Trimming took 4 bases from V and 2 from J; bases not matched to a gene: 7. CDR3 length equals 15 residues. Germline V CDR1 and CDR2: SEHNR, FQNEAQ (reference sequence). The CDR3 loop is CASSSLRDRNTEAFF. CDR3 coding DNA: TGTGCCAGCAGCTCACTCCGGGACAGAAACACTGAAGCTTTCTTT.

The chain joins TRBV6-5 to TRBJ1-1; no definite D call. The CDR3 is 15 amino acids. Germline assignment: CDR1 MNHEY and CDR2 SVGAGI. Trimming pared 0 bases from V and 1 base from J, leaving 9 bases between. The CDR3 nucleotides read TGTGCCAGCAGTTACTCGAGAGGTGCGAACACTGAAGCTTTCTTT. This gives the protein CASSYSRGANTEAFF.